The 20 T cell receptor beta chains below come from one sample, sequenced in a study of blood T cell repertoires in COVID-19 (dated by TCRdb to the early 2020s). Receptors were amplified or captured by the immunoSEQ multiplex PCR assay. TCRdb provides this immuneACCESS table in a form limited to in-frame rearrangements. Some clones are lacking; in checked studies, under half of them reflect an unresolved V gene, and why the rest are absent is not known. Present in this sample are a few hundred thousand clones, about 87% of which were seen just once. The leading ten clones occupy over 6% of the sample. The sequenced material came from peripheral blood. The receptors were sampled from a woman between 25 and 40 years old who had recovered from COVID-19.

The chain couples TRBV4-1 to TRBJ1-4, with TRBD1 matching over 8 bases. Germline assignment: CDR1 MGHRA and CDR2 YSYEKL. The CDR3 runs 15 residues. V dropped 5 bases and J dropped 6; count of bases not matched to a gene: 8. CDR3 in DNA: TGCGCCAGCAGCGTTTCCGGACAGGGATATGAAAAACTGTTTTTT. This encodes CASSVSGQGYEKLFF.

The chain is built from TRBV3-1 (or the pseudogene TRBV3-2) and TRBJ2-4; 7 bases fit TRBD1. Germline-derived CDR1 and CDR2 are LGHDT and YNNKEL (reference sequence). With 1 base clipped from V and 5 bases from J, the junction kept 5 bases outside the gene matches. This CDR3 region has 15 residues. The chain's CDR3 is CASSQAGTEENIQYF. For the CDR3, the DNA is TGTGCCAGCAGCCAAGCTGGGACAGAAGAAAACATTCAGTACTTC.

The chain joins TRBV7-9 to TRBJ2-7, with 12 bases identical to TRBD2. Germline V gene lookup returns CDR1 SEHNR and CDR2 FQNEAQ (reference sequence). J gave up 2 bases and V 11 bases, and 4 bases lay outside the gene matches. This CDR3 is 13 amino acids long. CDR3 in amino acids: CAGGLAGTYEQYF. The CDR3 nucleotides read TGTGCCGGCGGACTAGCGGGGACCTACGAGCAGTACTTC.

CDR3 region: CASSSGERASYEQYF. The CDR3 DNA reads as TGTGCCAGCAGTTCGGGGGAGCGGGCCTCCTACGAGCAGTACTTC. The rearrangement joins TRBV28 to TRBJ2-7, with a tentative D call TRBD2 (6 bases). The CDR3 runs to 15 residues. Trimming left V 4 bases short and J 0 bases short, with 13 bases between. Germline V gene sequence: CDR1 MDHEN, CDR2 SYDVKM.

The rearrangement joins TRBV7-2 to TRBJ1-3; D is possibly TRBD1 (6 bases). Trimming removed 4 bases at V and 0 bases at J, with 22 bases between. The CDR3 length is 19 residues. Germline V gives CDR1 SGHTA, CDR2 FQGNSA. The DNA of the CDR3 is TGTGCCAGCAGCTCCTACCGGGACAAAGGTCGATTCTCTGGAAACACCATATATTTT. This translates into CASSSYRDKGRFSGNTIYF. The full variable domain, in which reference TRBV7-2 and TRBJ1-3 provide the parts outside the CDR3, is GAGVSQSPSNKVTEKGKDVELRCDPISGHTALYWYRQSLGQGLEFLIYFQGNSAPDKSGLPSDRFSAERTGGSVSTLTIQRTQQEDSAVYLCASSSYRDKGRFSGNTIYFGEGSWLTVV.

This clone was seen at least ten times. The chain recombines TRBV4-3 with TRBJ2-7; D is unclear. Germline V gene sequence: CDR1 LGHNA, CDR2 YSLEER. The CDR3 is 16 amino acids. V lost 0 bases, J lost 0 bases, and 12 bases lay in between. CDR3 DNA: TGCGCCAGCAGCCAAGATTGGGCCAGCAGCTCCTACGAGCAGTACTTC. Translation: CASSQDWASSSYEQYF.

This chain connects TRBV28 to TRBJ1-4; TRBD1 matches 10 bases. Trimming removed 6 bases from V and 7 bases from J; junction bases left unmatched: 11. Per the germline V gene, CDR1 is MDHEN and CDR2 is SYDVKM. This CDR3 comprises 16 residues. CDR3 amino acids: CASRSSGTGEAEKLFF. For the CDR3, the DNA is TGTGCCAGCAGATCCTCCGGGACAGGGGAGGCTGAAAAACTGTTTTTT.

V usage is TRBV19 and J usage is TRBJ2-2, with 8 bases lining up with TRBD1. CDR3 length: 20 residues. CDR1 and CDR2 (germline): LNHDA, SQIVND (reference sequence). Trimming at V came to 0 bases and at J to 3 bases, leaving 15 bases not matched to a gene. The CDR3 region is CASSIDLVDREAVDTGELFF. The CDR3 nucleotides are TGTGCCAGTAGTATAGATCTAGTGGACAGGGAAGCGGTAGACACCGGGGAGCTGTTTTTT.

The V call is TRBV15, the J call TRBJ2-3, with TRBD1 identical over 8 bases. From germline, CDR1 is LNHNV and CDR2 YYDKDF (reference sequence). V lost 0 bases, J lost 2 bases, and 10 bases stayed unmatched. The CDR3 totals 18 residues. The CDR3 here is CATSRDGPRQGATDTQYF. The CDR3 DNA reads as TGTGCCACCAGCAGAGATGGCCCGAGGCAGGGGGCCACAGATACGCAGTATTTT.

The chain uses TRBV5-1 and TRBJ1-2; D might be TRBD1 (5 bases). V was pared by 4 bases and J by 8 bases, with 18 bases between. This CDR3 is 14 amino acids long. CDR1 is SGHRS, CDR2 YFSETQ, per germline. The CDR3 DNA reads TGCGCCAGCAGCGCAACAAGGGGCGGTGGCGGCTACACCTTC. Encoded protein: CASSATRGGGGYTF.

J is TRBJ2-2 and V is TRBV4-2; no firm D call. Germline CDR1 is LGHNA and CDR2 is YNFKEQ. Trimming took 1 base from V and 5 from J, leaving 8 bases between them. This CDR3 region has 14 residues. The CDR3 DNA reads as TGTGCCAGCAGCCAAGGACCCGGGACCGGGGAGCTGTTTTTT. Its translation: CASSQGPGTGELFF.

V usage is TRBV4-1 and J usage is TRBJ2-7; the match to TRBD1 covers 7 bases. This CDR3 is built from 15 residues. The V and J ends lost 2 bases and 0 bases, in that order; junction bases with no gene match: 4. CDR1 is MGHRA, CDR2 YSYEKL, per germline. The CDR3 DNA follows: TGCGCCAGCAGCCAACCCGGGACAGCCTCCTACGAGCAGTACTTC. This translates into CASSQPGTASYEQYF.

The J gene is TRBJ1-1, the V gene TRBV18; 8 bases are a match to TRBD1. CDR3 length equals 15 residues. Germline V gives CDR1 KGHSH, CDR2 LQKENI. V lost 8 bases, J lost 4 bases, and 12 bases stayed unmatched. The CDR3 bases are TGTGCCAGCCTCACCGGGCAGGGGGCGACCACTGAAGCTTTCTTT. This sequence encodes CASLTGQGATTEAFF. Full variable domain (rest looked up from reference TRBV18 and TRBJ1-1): NAGVMQNPRHLVRRRGQEARLRCSPMKGHSHVYWYRQLPEEGLKFMVYLQKENIIDESGMPKERFSAEFPKEGPSILRIQQVVRGDSAAYFCASLTGQGATTEAFFGQGTRLTVV.

The DNA of the CDR3 is TGTGCCATCGGACAGGTGAACACTGAAGCTTTCTTT. It codes for CAIGQVNTEAFF. V usage is TRBV10-3 and J usage is TRBJ1-1; 7 bases are a match to TRBD1. With V trimmed by 8 bases and J by 0 bases, 0 bases remained unmatched. The CDR3 has 12 amino acids. Per the germline V gene, CDR1 is ENHRY and CDR2 is SYGVKD.

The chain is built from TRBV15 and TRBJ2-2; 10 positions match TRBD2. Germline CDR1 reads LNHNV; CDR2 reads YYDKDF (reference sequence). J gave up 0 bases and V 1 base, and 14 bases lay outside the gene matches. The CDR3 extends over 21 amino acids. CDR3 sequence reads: CATSRVDWGLAGAPNTGELFF. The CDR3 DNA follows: TGTGCCACCAGCAGAGTAGATTGGGGGCTAGCGGGGGCCCCGAACACCGGGGAGCTGTTTTTT. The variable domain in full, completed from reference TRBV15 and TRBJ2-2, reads DAMVIQNPRYQVTQFGKPVTLSCSQTLNHNVMYWYQQKSSQAPKLLFHYYDKDFNNEADTPDNFQSRRPNTSFCFLDIRSPGLGDTAMYLCATSRVDWGLAGAPNTGELFFGEGSRLTVL.

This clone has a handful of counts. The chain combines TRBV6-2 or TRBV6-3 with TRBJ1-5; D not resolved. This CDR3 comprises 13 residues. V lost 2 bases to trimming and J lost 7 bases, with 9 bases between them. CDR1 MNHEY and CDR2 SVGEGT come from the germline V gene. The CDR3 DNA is TGTGCCAGCAGTTACACGGAGACGCAGCCCCAGCATTTT. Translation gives CASSYTETQPQHF.

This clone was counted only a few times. CDR3 loop: CSVPGQGMNTEAFF. The DNA for the CDR3 is TGCAGCGTGCCCGGACAGGGGATGAACACTGAAGCTTTCTTT. This chain connects TRBV29-1 to TRBJ1-1; TRBD1 matches at 9 bases. Trimming at V came to 6 bases and at J to 0 bases, leaving 5 bases not matched to a gene. The CDR3 has 14 residues. Germline CDR1 reads SQVTM; CDR2 reads ANQGSEA.

CDR3 in DNA: TGTGCCAGCAGCGTAGTGGCAGGGACTAACTATGGCTACACCTTC. Its translation is CASSVVAGTNYGYTF. V usage is TRBV9 and J usage is TRBJ1-2; TRBD1 might be the D (5 bases). Germline V gene lookup returns CDR1 SGDLS and CDR2 YYNGEE. The CDR3 totals 15 residues. V lost 0 bases to trimming and J lost 0 bases, with 9 bases between them.

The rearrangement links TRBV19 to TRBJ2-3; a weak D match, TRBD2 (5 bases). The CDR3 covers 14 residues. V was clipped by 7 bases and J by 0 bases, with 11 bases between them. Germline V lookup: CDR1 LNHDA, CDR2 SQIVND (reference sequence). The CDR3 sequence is CASTVGGSTDTQYF. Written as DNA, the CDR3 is TGTGCCAGTACCGTCGGCGGGAGCACAGATACGCAGTATTTT.

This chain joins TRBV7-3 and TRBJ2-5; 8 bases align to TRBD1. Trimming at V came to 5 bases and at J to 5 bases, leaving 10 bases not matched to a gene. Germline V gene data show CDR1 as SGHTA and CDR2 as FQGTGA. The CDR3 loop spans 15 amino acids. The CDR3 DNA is TGTGCCAGCAGCCGTGCAGGGGGCGGTGCGGAGACCCAGTACTTC. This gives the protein CASSRAGGGAETQYF.